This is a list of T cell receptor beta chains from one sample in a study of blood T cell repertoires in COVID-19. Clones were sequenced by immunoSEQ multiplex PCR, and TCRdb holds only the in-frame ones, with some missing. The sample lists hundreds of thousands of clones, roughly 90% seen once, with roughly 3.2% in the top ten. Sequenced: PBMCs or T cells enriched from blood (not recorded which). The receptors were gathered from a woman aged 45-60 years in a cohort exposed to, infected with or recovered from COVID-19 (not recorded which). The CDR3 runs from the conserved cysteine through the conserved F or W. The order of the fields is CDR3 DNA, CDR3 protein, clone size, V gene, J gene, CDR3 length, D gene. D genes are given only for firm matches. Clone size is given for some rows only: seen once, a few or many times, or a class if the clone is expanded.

CDR3nt: TGTGCCAGCAGTAGACAGGGGGGCAATCAGCCCCAGCATTTT
CDR3aa: CASSRQGGNQPQHF
abundance: -
v_gene: TRBV2
j_gene: TRBJ1-5
len: 14
d_gene: TRBD1

CDR3nt: TGCGCCAGCAGCGGCGGGACTACCTGGGCGGCGGGATACGAGCAGTACTTC
CDR3aa: CASSGGTTWAAGYEQYF
abundance: -
v_gene: TRBV5-1
j_gene: TRBJ2-7
len: 17
d_gene: TRBD2

CDR3nt: TGTGCCAGCAGCCCCCGGACAGGGGGAGGGGAGACCCAGTACTTC
CDR3aa: CASSPRTGGGETQYF
abundance: -
v_gene: TRBV3-1/TRBV3-2
j_gene: TRBJ2-5
len: 15
d_gene: TRBD1

CDR3nt: TGTGCCAGCAGCTTGGGGTCGGGACAGCCCCAGCATTTT
CDR3aa: CASSLGSGQPQHF
abundance: -
v_gene: TRBV7-9
j_gene: TRBJ1-5
len: 13
d_gene: -

CDR3nt: TGTGCCAGCAGCTTAGGCAGGGTTTATGGCTACACCTTC
CDR3aa: CASSLGRVYGYTF
abundance: -
v_gene: TRBV7-2
j_gene: TRBJ1-2
len: 13
d_gene: -

CDR3nt: TGCGCCAGCAGTGAGGCCGGGACAGGGAACTCTGGGGCCAACGTCCTGACTTTC
CDR3aa: CASSEAGTGNSGANVLTF
abundance: -
v_gene: TRBV10-2
j_gene: TRBJ2-6
len: 18
d_gene: TRBD1

CDR3nt: TGTGCCAGCACCAGCGGGGGGGCTCGGAATGAGCAGTTCTTC
CDR3aa: CASTSGGARNEQFF
abundance: -
v_gene: TRBV9
j_gene: TRBJ2-1
len: 14
d_gene: TRBD2

CDR3nt: TGCGCCAGCAGCGACAGGGGTCATTCTAACTATGGCTACACCTTC
CDR3aa: CASSDRGHSNYGYTF
abundance: -
v_gene: TRBV5-1
j_gene: TRBJ1-2
len: 15
d_gene: TRBD1

CDR3nt: TGTGCCAGCAGCTTAGGACAGGGCAACTATGGCTACACCTTC
CDR3aa: CASSLGQGNYGYTF
abundance: -
v_gene: TRBV7-2
j_gene: TRBJ1-2
len: 14
d_gene: TRBD1

CDR3nt: TGCACCAGCAGCCAAGCTCCGGGACAGAGGAACACTGAAGCTTTCTTT
CDR3aa: CTSSQAPGQRNTEAFF
abundance: -
v_gene: TRBV1
j_gene: TRBJ1-1
len: 16
d_gene: -

CDR3nt: TGCGCCAGCAGCTTGGATTGGACTAGCTGGGATACGCAGTATTTT
CDR3aa: CASSLDWTSWDTQYF
abundance: -
v_gene: TRBV5-1
j_gene: TRBJ2-3
len: 15
d_gene: TRBD2

CDR3nt: TGTGCCATAAAATATCCCGGGACAAACTATGGCTACACCTTC
CDR3aa: CAIKYPGTNYGYTF
abundance: -
v_gene: TRBV5-3
j_gene: TRBJ1-2
len: 14
d_gene: -

CDR3nt: TGCGCCAGCAGCCAAGAACCGGGACTTGGGGACGAGCAGTTCTTC
CDR3aa: CASSQEPGLGDEQFF
abundance: -
v_gene: TRBV4-1
j_gene: TRBJ2-1
len: 15
d_gene: -

CDR3nt: TGTGCCAGCAGCCGCCGGGACACATCGGGGGAGACCCAGTACTTC
CDR3aa: CASSRRDTSGETQYF
abundance: -
v_gene: TRBV5-4
j_gene: TRBJ2-5
len: 15
d_gene: -

CDR3nt: TGCGCCAGCAGCAACCCTTGGAGGGAAAACACTGAAGCTTTCTTT
CDR3aa: CASSNPWRENTEAFF
abundance: once
v_gene: TRBV4-1
j_gene: TRBJ1-1
len: 15
d_gene: -

CDR3nt: TGTGCTAGTGGTTTGGTTCCCCGGGGGGGCGGGAAGACAGATACGCAGTATTTT
CDR3aa: CASGLVPRGGGKTDTQYF
abundance: -
v_gene: TRBV12-5
j_gene: TRBJ2-3
len: 18
d_gene: TRBD2

CDR3nt: TGTGCCAGCAGCACCCGTGGCCTCCAAGAGACCCAGTACTTC
CDR3aa: CASSTRGLQETQYF
abundance: -
v_gene: TRBV11-2
j_gene: TRBJ2-5
len: 14
d_gene: -

CDR3nt: TGCAGTGCTACCGGGACTAGCAAGCAGTACTTC
CDR3aa: CSATGTSKQYF
abundance: -
v_gene: TRBV20-1
j_gene: TRBJ2-7
len: 11
d_gene: TRBD2

CDR3nt: TGTGCCAGAAGCCGACCCGGGACTAGCCTACAATCAGACAATGAGCAGTTCTTC
CDR3aa: CARSRPGTSLQSDNEQFF
abundance: -
v_gene: TRBV5-3
j_gene: TRBJ2-1
len: 18
d_gene: TRBD2

CDR3nt: TGCGCCAGCAGCCAAGAGCGGAAAAACATTCAGTACTTC
CDR3aa: CASSQERKNIQYF
abundance: once
v_gene: TRBV4-3
j_gene: TRBJ2-4
len: 13
d_gene: -